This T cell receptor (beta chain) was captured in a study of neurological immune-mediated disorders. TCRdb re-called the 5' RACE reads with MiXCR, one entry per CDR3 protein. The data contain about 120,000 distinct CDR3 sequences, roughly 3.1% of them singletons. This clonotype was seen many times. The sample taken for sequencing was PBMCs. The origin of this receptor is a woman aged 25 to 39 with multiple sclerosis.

The CDR3 nucleotides are TGCGCCAGCAGCCAACCACGGGGGGACACCCGACAAGAGACCCAGTACTTC. It translates to CASSQPRGDTRQETQYF. The V call is TRBV4-3, the J call TRBJ2-5, with D possibly being TRBD2 (7 bases). V dropped 2 bases and J dropped 2 bases, with 18 bases sitting between them. Germline assignment: CDR1 LGHNA and CDR2 YSLEER. The CDR3 is 17 residues long.